This T cell receptor (beta chain) was documented in a study of control samples from healthy donors and cancer patients. Repertoires were generated with immunoSEQ multiplex PCR, while TCRdb's copy carries only in-frame clones and drops some. The data hold about 160,000 clones, with roughly 90% observed a single time. Per germline, CDR1 DFQATT and CDR2 SNEGSKA (reference sequence). There are 12 residues in the CDR3. With V trimmed by 3 bases and J by 7 bases, 5 bases remained unmatched. The chain carries TRBV20-1 and TRBJ1-2, with TRBD1 identical over 7 bases. This clonotype was obtained from a man aged 25 to 40 in good health. Input material: blood. This chain's CDR3 is CSASQRTGGYTF. The CDR3 DNA reads TGCAGTGCTAGTCAGAGGACAGGTGGCTACACCTTC.